One and the same sample provided the 20 T cell receptor beta chains below, sequenced in a study of cytomegalovirus exposure and HLA in healthy donors (dated by TCRdb to about 2017). The library was prepared using the immunoSEQ multiplex PCR assay. For the multiplex PCR, a mixture combining 60 forward primers for TCR Vbeta segments and 13 reverse primers for TCR Jbeta segments was used. The immuneACCESS repertoire file appears here via TCRdb, limited to in-frame rearrangements. These files lack a portion of the clones; in checked studies, under half of the deficit traces to unresolved V genes, and the cause of the others is not known. The sample yields roughly 110,000 clones; around 79% were counted once. In total, the top ten clones hold 3.5% to 4% of the sample. The sample consisted of PBMCs. The receptors originated from a man in his sixties in good health and CMV-seronegative.

The rearrangement uses TRBV1 and TRBJ2-7; the DNA was not compared with TRBD2, the D call given in the table. TRBV1 is marked as a pseudogene. This CDR3 has 11 amino acids. CDR3 sequence: CTSSLGIQQYV. The CDR3 DNA reads as TGCACCAGCAGCCTCGGGATTCAGCAGTACGTC.

V gene TRBV28 combines with J gene TRBJ1-5; the match to TRBD1 covers 7 bases. Germline loops: CDR1 MDHEN, CDR2 SYDVKM. The CDR3 spans 12 residues. V lost 5 bases to trimming and J lost 7 bases; unmatched junction nucleotides: 2. The CDR3 DNA reads TGTGCCAGCAGTCCGACAGGGCAGCCCCAGCATTTT. This gives the protein CASSPTGQPQHF.

This clone was detected a few times. V and J are TRBV19 and TRBJ2-1, with TRBD1 identical over 7 bases. The CDR3 loop spans 16 amino acids. The V and J ends lost 4 bases and 5 bases, in that order; junction bases with no gene match: 11. Germline V gene sequence: CDR1 LNHDA, CDR2 SQIVND (reference sequence). Here the CDR3 DNA reads TGTGCCAGTAGTACCCGACAGGGTCGGACGGACAATGAGCAGTTCTTC. Translated, it gives CASSTRQGRTDNEQFF.

This clone was detected only a few times. This chain connects TRBV5-4 to TRBJ2-7; TRBD1 aligns across 8 bases. V lost 4 bases and J lost 0; bases outside the gene matches: 6. This CDR3 is built from 15 residues. CDR1 and CDR2 (germline): SGHNT, YYREEE (reference sequence). The DNA of the CDR3 is TGTGCCAGCAGCAAAGGACAGGGAAGCTCCTACGAGCAGTACGTC. Translated: CASSKGQGSSYEQYV.

In DNA form, the CDR3 reads TGTGCCAGCAGCCCCAGGGGGGATACGCAGTATTTT. This gives the protein CASSPRGDTQYF. V usage is TRBV9 and J usage is TRBJ2-3; 7 bases agree with TRBD1. V was pared by 4 bases and J by 6 bases, with 2 bases of the junction left unmatched. Germline CDR1 is SGDLS and CDR2 is YYNGEE. This CDR3 is built from 12 residues.

This chain connects TRBV6-4 to TRBJ1-1; TRBD1 might be the D (6 bases). Trimming took off 6 bases at V and 2 bases at J, with 13 bases between the two ends. Germline CDR1 reads MRHNA; CDR2 reads SNTAGT. This CDR3 has 14 amino acids. CDR3 protein: CASSPRGGNTEAFF. CDR3 in DNA: TGTGCCAGCAGCCCGAGAGGGGGAAACACTGAAGCTTTCTTT.

In this sample, this clone turned up once. The CDR3 DNA follows: TGTGCCAGTAGTATGGGGCCTGGCTACGAGCAGTACGTC. Translation gives CASSMGPGYEQYV. The genes are TRBV19 and TRBJ2-7, with D maybe TRBD1 (5 bases). Germline V gene data show CDR1 as LNHDA and CDR2 as SQIVND (reference sequence). This CDR3 contains 13 residues. V lost 3 bases to trimming and J lost 3 bases, with 9 bases between them.

This chain joins TRBV7-9 and TRBJ1-1; 9 bases fit TRBD1. The germline CDR1 and CDR2 sequences are SEHNR and FQNEAQ (reference sequence). The CDR3 has 14 residues. Trimming removed 4 bases from V and 4 bases from J; junction bases left unmatched: 4. CDR3 loop: CASSSDRGTTEAFF. CDR3 coding DNA: TGTGCCAGCAGCTCCGACAGGGGGACCACTGAAGCTTTCTTT.

The chain joins TRBV7-2 to TRBJ1-5, with D maybe TRBD1 (6 bases). The V end was cut by 5 bases, the J end by 5 bases, with 10 bases between. CDR1 and CDR2 from the germline V gene are SGHTA and FQGNSA. The CDR3 sequence is 13 residues long. The CDR3 DNA sequence: TGTGCCAGCAGCACGTACAGGGATCAGCCCCAGCATTTT. Its protein product is CASSTYRDQPQHF. The full variable domain, its missing parts supplied by reference TRBV7-2 and TRBJ1-5, is GAGVSQSPSNKVTEKGKDVELRCDPISGHTALYWYRQSLGQGLEFLIYFQGNSAPDKSGLPSDRFSAERTGGSVSTLTIQRTQQEDSAVYLCASSTYRDQPQHFGDGTRLSIL.

This rearrangement joins TRBV4-2 to TRBJ2-5; a possible D gene is TRBD1 (5 bases). The CDR3 has 15 amino acids. The V gene's germline CDR1 is LGHNA and CDR2 YNFKEQ. Trimming took off 1 base at V and 0 bases at J, with 9 bases between the two ends. The CDR3 nucleotides read TGTGCCAGCAGCCAAGGGGCAGGGAACCAAGAGACCCAGTACTTC. Protein sequence: CASSQGAGNQETQYF.

The chain uses TRBV28 and TRBJ2-1; 9 bases are shared with TRBD2. The CDR3 totals 16 residues. Trimming at V came to 5 bases and at J to 5 bases, leaving 10 bases not matched to a gene. Per the germline V gene, CDR1 is MDHEN and CDR2 is SYDVKM. CDR3 residues: CASSPRGAGGNNEQFF. The CDR3 nucleotides are TGTGCCAGCAGTCCCCGGGGAGCGGGGGGTAACAATGAGCAGTTCTTC. The variable domain in full, completed from reference TRBV28 and TRBJ2-1, reads DVKVTQSSRYLVKRTGEKVFLECVQDMDHENMFWYRQDPGLGLRLIYFSYDVKMKEKGDIPEGYSVSREKKERFSLILESASTNQTSMYLCASSPRGAGGNNEQFFGPGTRLTVL.

This chain links TRBV15 with TRBJ1-5; 10 nucleotides match TRBD1. This CDR3 contains 17 residues. The junction had 9 bases not matched to a gene; V was cut back by 2 bases and J by 5 bases. Germline-derived CDR1 and CDR2 are LNHNV and YYDKDF (reference sequence). The CDR3 sequence: CATSRTPDRGHHQPQHF. The CDR3 DNA is TGTGCCACCAGCAGAACTCCCGACAGGGGGCACCATCAGCCCCAGCATTTT.

The chain has TRBV4-3 and TRBJ2-1, with D tentatively TRBD1 (5 bases). The CDR3 covers 13 residues. Germline CDR1 reads LGHNA; CDR2 reads YSLEER. The V and J ends lost 1 base and 9 bases respectively, with 10 bases between them. The CDR3 region is CASSQVAGREQFF. The CDR3, as DNA: TGCGCCAGCAGCCAAGTTGCAGGGCGTGAGCAGTTCTTC.

The chain links TRBV2 to TRBJ2-5, with D unclear. Germline V CDR1 and CDR2: SNHLY, FYNNEI. V dropped 7 bases and J dropped 0 bases, with 6 bases sitting between them. The CDR3 has 12 residues. The CDR3 nucleotides are TGTGCCAGCACAGGCGACCAAGAGACCCAGTACTTC. Translated, it gives CASTGDQETQYF. The entire variable domain, with the rest obtained from reference TRBV2 and TRBJ2-5, is as follows: EPEVTQTPSHQVTQMGQEVILRCVPISNHLYFYWYRQILGQKVEFLVSFYNNEISEKSEIFDDQFSVERPDGSNFTLKIRSTKLEDSAMYFCASTGDQETQYFGPGTRLLVL.

The chain joins TRBV5-1 to TRBJ2-3; a possible D gene is TRBD1 (6 bases). V dropped 0 bases and J dropped 2 bases, with 10 bases sitting between them. The CDR3 covers 15 residues. CDR1 is SGHRS and CDR2 is YFSETQ in the germline V gene. The CDR3 region is CASSLVQGDTDTQYF. CDR3 nucleotide sequence: TGCGCCAGCAGCTTGGTACAGGGAGACACAGATACGCAGTATTTT.

This clone was observed a single time. This chain links TRBV6-5 with TRBJ2-7, with 7 bases matching TRBD1. V dropped 7 bases and J dropped 3; count of bases not matched to a gene: 6. This CDR3 spans 13 amino acids. The germline CDR1 and CDR2 sequences are MNHEY and SVGAGI. The CDR3 coding sequence is TGTGCCAGCAAGGGGGCAGGGCTCTACGAGCAGTACTTC. Amino acid sequence: CASKGAGLYEQYF.

This clone was seen a few times. This chain connects TRBV7-8 to TRBJ2-2; weak D call: TRBD2 (7 bases). Trimming took 0 bases from V and 5 from J, leaving 22 bases between them. Germline CDR1 SGHVS, CDR2 FQNEAQ. CDR3 size: 19 residues. The CDR3 coding sequence is TGTGCCAGCAGCTTAGCCACCCCCATTGGGGGGGCAAATACCGGGGAGCTGTTTTTT. Encoded protein: CASSLATPIGGANTGELFF.

V usage is TRBV6-4 and J usage is TRBJ1-2; 8 bases are shared with TRBD1. The germline gives CDR1 MRHNA, CDR2 SNTAGT. The CDR3 sequence is 15 residues long. V trimming: 5 bases; J trimming: 0 bases; junction bases outside the gene matches: 5. CDR3 bases: TGTGCCAGCAGTAGGACAGGGATGACTAACTATGGCTACACCTTC. Its translation: CASSRTGMTNYGYTF.

This chain connects TRBV7-9 to TRBJ2-7, with D perhaps matching TRBD1 (5 bases). The V and J ends lost 5 bases and 3 bases respectively, with 11 bases between them. CDR3 size: 13 residues. CDR1 SEHNR and CDR2 FQNEAQ come from the germline V gene (reference sequence). The CDR3 spells CASSLTDGYEQYF. CDR3 nucleotide sequence: TGTGCCAGCAGCCTGACAGATGGCTACGAGCAGTACTTC.

The gene calls are TRBV6-5 and TRBJ1-3, with D maybe TRBD1 (5 bases). V gave up 6 bases and J gave up 11 bases, with 11 bases separating them. This CDR3 is built from 11 residues. Germline CDR1 reads MNHEY; CDR2 reads SVGAGI. This CDR3 is CASRQDLAIYF. CDR3 nucleotide sequence: TGTGCCAGCAGACAGGATTTGGCCATATATTTT.